Listed here is a single TCR beta chain. The CDR3 runs 17 residues. With 2 bases removed from V and 2 bases from J, the gap between germline ends came to 20 bases. In germline, CDR1 is SGHNT, CDR2 YYREEE (reference sequence). The method was immunoSEQ multiplex PCR; TCRdb's version includes in-frame clones alone and lacks a portion of them. This table has roughly 160,000 clones, about four fifths appearing once. This sample is drawn from a study of cytotoxic CD8 clonotypes in ibrutinib-treated CLL. About the research overall: 24 partial and 2 complete responses; at median approximately 70 months, approximately 15 remitted, roughly 12 progressed.

The receptor's source is a human donor with chronic lymphocytic leukemia. The sample here was PBMCs, taken after 24 months of ibrutinib treatment. J is TRBJ2-7 and V is TRBV5-4, with D tentatively TRBD2 (6 bases). The CDR3 DNA reads TGTGCCAGCAGCTTTCGGCAATTCGCGGGGAATCCCTACGAGCAGTACTTC. This gives the protein CASSFRQFAGNPYEQYF.